This passage covers 14 T cell receptor beta chains from one sample sequenced in a study of PD-1 blockade in classical Hodgkin lymphoma. The protocol was immunoSEQ multiplex PCR, while the TCRdb copy is restricted to in-frame clones and leaves out a portion. The profile shows almost 30,000 clones, roughly 80% of them singletons. Specified time point: cycle 4 day 1 (C4D1), after around six weeks of nivolumab. All trial patients relapsed after autologous stem cell transplantation. Isolation of CD4+ T cells from thawed PBMCs was performed by magnetic negative selection. The source was CD4+ T cells from blood, collected before the fourth cycle of nivolumab. The receptors shown here come from a human donor with classical Hodgkin lymphoma.

This clone was counted only a few times. Other DNA sequences within the sample encode an identical CDR3. This rearrangement joins TRBV5-1 to TRBJ2-2; 9 bases line up with TRBD1. J gave up 5 bases and V 3 bases, and 2 bases lay outside the gene matches. CDR1 SGHRS and CDR2 YFSETQ come from the germline V gene. The CDR3 contains 14 residues. The CDR3 DNA is TGCGCCAGCAGCTCCGGGACAGGGACCGGGGAGCTGTTTTTT. Translated, it gives CASSSGTGTGELFF.

The chain is built from TRBV9 and TRBJ2-3; TRBD2 matches at 13 bases. The V gene's germline CDR1 is SGDLS and CDR2 YYNGEE. CDR3 length: 16 amino acids. V shed 3 bases, J shed 4 bases, and the junction held 5 bases outside the gene matches. The CDR3 nucleotides read TGTGCCAGCAGCGCACCCGGGACTAGCGGGGCAGATACGCAGTATTTT. Translated: CASSAPGTSGADTQYF.

The chain is built from TRBV4-2 and TRBJ1-2; D remains ambiguous. The CDR3 covers 13 residues. The germline gives CDR1 LGHNA, CDR2 YNFKEQ. The V gene lost 1 base and the J gene lost 8 bases, with 11 bases spanning the gap. CDR3 protein: CASSQVDGRGYTF. The CDR3, as DNA: TGTGCCAGCAGCCAAGTGGACGGGAGGGGCTACACCTTC.

The chain joins TRBV7-9 to TRBJ2-3; 8 bases fit TRBD2. The V segment lost 5 bases and the J segment 2 bases; nucleotides outside the gene matches: 6. Germline-derived CDR1 and CDR2 are SEHNR and FQNEAQ (reference sequence). The CDR3 is 15 residues long. In DNA form, the CDR3 reads TGTGCCAGCAGCCGGGGGGGAGGGCTCACAGATACGCAGTATTTT. Protein sequence: CASSRGGGLTDTQYF.

The V gene is TRBV5-1, the J gene TRBJ1-1, with a weak D call TRBD1 (6 bases). Trimming took 5 bases from V and 2 from J, leaving 19 bases between them. This CDR3 comprises 16 residues. Germline V gene sequence: CDR1 SGHRS, CDR2 YFSETQ. The CDR3 DNA reads as TGCGCCAGCAGTGTACAGGGTGGCTCCCCCAACACTGAAGCTTTCTTT. The encoded protein is CASSVQGGSPNTEAFF.

The CDR3 sequence is CASTPDSSNYGYTF. The CDR3 nucleotides read TGTGCCAGCACCCCGGACTCCTCTAACTATGGCTACACCTTC. The chain joins TRBV11-3 to TRBJ1-2; D not resolved. CDR3 size: 14 residues. The germline CDR1 and CDR2 sequences are SGHNT and YENEEA. Between the trimmed V and J ends, which lost 7 bases and 0 bases, there was a span of 12 bases.

J is TRBJ1-5 and V is TRBV30; tentative D call: TRBD1 (5 bases). V was trimmed by 2 bases and J by 4 bases, leaving 18 bases between them. The CDR3 has 16 amino acids. Germline V lookup: CDR1 GTSNPN, CDR2 SVGIG (reference sequence). Here the CDR3 DNA reads TGTGCCTGGAGTTTACCGGGACCCAGGAGGAATCAGCCCCAGCATTTT. This translates into CAWSLPGPRRNQPQHF.

This chain joins TRBV5-1 and TRBJ2-1, with no clear D. In germline, CDR1 is SGHRS, CDR2 YFSETQ. Trimming stripped 1 base from V and 8 bases from J, with 4 bases between. CDR3 length: 11 amino acids. CDR3: CASSLRYEQFF. The CDR3 DNA reads as TGCGCCAGCAGCTTGCGATATGAGCAGTTCTTC.

This clone has more than one count but fewer than ten. The chain's CDR3 is CASKKEPGSPLHF. CDR3 nucleotide sequence: TGTGCCAGCAAGAAAGAACCCGGCTCACCCCTCCACTTT. V is TRBV6-5 and J is TRBJ1-6; D is undetermined. The CDR3 runs 13 residues. Between the trimmed V and J ends, which lost 7 bases and 10 bases, there was a span of 14 bases. The germline CDR1 and CDR2 sequences are MNHEY and SVGAGI.

J is TRBJ1-1 and V is TRBV7-9; TRBD1 might be the D (5 bases). Trimming removed 1 base from V and 0 bases from J, with 18 bases in between. CDR1 is SEHNR, CDR2 FQNEAQ, per germline (reference sequence). CDR3 length: 18 amino acids. In DNA form, the CDR3 reads TGTGCCAGCAGCTTAGAGCTGGGGCAAGTCCGATTGAACACTGAAGCTTTCTTT. Translation gives CASSLELGQVRLNTEAFF.

J is TRBJ2-1 and V is TRBV6-1; 13 bases match TRBD2. Per the germline V gene, CDR1 is MNHNS and CDR2 is SASEGT. The CDR3 contains 18 residues. The V and J ends lost 4 bases and 4 bases, in that order; junction bases with no gene match: 10. CDR3 loop: CASSGVKGLAGDYNEQFF. In DNA form, the CDR3 reads TGTGCCAGCAGTGGGGTAAAAGGACTAGCGGGGGATTACAATGAGCAGTTCTTC.

This chain connects TRBV5-1 to TRBJ2-5; D uncertain. Germline CDR1 reads SGHRS; CDR2 reads YFSETQ. With 0 bases removed from V and 7 bases from J, the gap between germline ends came to 10 bases. The CDR3 covers 13 residues. CDR3: CASSLDGPGTQYF. The CDR3 nucleotides read TGCGCCAGCAGCTTGGATGGGCCGGGGACCCAGTACTTC.

The J gene is TRBJ2-2, the V gene TRBV5-1; TRBD2 matches at 8 bases. Germline V CDR1 and CDR2: SGHRS, YFSETQ. The junction had 7 bases not matched to a gene; V was cut back by 6 bases and J by 0 bases. The CDR3 runs to 16 residues. The CDR3 spells CASNHGGAPNTGELFF. Here the CDR3 DNA reads TGCGCCAGCAATCACGGGGGGGCACCGAACACCGGGGAGCTGTTTTTT.

This rearrangement joins TRBV27 to TRBJ1-1; 7 bases align to TRBD1. The CDR3 extends over 14 amino acids. The J segment lost 3 bases and the V segment lost 6 bases, leaving 7 bases of the junction unmatched. Germline-derived CDR1 and CDR2 are MNHEY and SMNVEV (reference sequence). CDR3 sequence: CASSRQGSHTEAFF. Written as DNA, the CDR3 is TGTGCCAGCAGCCGACAGGGAAGTCACACTGAAGCTTTCTTT.